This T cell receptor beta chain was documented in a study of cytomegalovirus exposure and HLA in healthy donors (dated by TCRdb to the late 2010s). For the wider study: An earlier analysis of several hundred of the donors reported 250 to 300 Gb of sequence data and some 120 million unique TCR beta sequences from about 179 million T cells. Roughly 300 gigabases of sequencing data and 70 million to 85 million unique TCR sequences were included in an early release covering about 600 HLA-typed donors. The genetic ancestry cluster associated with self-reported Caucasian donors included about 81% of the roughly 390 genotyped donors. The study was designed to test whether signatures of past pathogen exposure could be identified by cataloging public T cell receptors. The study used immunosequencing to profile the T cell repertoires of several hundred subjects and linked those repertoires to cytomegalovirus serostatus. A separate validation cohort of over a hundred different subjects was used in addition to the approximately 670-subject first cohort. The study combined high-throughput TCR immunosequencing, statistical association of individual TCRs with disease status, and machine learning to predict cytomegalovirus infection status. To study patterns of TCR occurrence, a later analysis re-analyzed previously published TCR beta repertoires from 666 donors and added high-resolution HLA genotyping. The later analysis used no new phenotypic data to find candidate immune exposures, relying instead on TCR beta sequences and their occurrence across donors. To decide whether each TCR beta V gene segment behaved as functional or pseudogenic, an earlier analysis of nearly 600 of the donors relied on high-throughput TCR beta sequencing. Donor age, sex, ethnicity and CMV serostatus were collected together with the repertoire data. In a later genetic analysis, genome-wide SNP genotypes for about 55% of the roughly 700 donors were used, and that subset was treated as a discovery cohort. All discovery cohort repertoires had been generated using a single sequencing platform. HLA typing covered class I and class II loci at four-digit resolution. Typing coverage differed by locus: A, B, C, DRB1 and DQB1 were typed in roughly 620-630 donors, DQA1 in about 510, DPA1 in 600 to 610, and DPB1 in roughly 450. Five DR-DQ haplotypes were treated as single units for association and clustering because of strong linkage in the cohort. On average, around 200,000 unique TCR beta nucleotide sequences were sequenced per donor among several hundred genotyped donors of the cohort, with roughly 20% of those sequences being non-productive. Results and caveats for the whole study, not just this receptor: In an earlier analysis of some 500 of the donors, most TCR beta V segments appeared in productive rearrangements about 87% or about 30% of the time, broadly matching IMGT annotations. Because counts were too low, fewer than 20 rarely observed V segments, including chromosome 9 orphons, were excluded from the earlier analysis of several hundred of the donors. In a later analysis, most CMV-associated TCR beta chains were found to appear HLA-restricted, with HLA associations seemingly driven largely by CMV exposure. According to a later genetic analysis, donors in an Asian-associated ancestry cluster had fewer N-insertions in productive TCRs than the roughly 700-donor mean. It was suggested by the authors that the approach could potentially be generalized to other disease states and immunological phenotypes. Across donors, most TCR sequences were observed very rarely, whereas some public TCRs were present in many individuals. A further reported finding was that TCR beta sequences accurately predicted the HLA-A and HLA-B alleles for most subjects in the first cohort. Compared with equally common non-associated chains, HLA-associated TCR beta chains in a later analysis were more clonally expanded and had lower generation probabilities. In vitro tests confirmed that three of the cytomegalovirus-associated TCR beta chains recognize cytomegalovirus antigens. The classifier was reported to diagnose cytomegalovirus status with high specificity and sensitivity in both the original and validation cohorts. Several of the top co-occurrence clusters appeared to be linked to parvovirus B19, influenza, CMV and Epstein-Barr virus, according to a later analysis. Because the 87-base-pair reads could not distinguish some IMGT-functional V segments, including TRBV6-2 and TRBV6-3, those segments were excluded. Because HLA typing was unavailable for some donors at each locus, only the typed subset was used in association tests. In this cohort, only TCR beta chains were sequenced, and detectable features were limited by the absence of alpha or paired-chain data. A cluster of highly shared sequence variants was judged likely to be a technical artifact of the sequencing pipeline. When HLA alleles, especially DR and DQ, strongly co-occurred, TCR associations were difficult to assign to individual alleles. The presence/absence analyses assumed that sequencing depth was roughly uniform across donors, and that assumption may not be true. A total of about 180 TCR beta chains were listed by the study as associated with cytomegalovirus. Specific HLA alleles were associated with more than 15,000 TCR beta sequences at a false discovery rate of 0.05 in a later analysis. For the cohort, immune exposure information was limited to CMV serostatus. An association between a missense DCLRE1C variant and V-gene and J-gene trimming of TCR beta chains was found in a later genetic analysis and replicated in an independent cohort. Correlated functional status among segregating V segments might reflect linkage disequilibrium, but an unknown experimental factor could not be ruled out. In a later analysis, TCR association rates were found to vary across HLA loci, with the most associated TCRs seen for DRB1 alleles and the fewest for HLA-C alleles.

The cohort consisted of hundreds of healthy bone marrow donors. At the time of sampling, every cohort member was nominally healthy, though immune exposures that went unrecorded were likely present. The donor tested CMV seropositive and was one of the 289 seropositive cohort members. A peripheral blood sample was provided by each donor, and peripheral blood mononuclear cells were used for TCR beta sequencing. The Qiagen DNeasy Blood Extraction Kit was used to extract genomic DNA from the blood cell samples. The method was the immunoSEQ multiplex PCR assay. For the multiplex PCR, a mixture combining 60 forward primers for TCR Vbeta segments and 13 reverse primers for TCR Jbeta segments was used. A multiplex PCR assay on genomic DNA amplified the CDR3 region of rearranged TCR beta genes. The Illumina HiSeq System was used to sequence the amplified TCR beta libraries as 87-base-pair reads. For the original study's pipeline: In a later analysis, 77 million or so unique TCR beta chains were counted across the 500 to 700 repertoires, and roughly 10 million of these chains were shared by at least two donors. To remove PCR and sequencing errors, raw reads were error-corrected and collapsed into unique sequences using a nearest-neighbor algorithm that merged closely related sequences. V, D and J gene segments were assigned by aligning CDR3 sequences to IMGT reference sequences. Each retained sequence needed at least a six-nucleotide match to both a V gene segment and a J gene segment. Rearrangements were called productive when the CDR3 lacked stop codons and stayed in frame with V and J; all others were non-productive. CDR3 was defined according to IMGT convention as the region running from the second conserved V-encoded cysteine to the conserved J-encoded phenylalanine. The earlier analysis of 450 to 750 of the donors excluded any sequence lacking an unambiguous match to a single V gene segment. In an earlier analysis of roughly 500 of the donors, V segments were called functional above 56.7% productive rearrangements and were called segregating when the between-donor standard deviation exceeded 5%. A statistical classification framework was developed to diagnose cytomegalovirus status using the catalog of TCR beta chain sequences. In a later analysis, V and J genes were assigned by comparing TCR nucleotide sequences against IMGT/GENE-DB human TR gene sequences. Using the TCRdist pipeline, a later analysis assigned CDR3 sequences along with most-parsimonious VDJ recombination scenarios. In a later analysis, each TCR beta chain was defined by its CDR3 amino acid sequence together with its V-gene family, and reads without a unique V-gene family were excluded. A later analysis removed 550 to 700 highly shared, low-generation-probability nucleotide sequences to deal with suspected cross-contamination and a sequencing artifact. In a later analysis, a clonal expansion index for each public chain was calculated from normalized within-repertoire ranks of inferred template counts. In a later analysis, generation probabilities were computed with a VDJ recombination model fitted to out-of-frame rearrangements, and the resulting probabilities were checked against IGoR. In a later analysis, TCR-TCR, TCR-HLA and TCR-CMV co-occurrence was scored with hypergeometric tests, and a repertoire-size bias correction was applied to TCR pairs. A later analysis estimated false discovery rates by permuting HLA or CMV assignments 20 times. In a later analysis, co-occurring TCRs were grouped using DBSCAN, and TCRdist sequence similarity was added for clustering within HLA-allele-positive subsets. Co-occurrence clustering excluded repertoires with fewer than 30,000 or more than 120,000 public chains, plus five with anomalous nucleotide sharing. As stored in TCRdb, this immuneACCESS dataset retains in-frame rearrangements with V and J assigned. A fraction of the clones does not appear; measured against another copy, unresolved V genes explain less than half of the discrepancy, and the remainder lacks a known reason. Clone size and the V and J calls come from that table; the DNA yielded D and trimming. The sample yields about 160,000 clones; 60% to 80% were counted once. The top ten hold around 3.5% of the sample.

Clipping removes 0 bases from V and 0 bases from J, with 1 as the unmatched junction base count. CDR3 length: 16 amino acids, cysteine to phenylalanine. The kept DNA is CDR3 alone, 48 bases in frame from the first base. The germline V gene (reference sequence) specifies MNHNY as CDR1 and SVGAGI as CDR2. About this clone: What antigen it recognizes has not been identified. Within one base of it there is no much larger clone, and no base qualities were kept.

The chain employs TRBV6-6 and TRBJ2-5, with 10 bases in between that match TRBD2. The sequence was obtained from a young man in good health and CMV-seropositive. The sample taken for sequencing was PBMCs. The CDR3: CASSYSLAGDQETQYF. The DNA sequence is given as TGTGCCAGCAGTTACTCGCTAGCGGGAGACCAAGAGACCCAGTACTTC.